The T cell receptor (beta chain) under discussion was sequenced for a study of early T cells in non-severe SARS-CoV-2 infection. Study details: RNA in bulk from unsorted whole blood was sequenced, and chains were unpaired. General study findings and limits: Missing private and CD4 specificities, VDJdb matching favored anti-spike CD8 responses.

CDR1 and CDR2 from the germline V gene are SGHRS and YFSETQ. J was trimmed by 7 bases and V by 4 bases; bases with no gene match: 8. There are 13 residues in the CDR3. Of note for this clonotype: Its cognate antigen is unknown.

Individual cDNA molecules each received unique molecular identifiers attached to them. MiXCR, run by TCRdb on the 5' RACE reads, gives a single entry per CDR3 protein. The sample lists around 70,000 distinct CDR3 sequences, roughly 9% occurring once. Sequenced input: whole blood. This receptor was identified in an adult who was a healthcare worker with PCR-confirmed SARS-CoV-2 infection or an uninfected control (not recorded which). The chain has TRBV5-1 and TRBJ2-7; 7 bases fit TRBD1. The CDR3 DNA is TGCGCCAGCAGCCCGGACAGGTTTTGGGAGCAGTACTTC. It encodes CASSPDRFWEQYF. Looking up the rest from reference TRBV5-1 and TRBJ2-7 gives the full variable domain: KAGVTQTPRYLIKTRGQQVTLSCSPISGHRSVSWYQQTPGQGLQFLFEYFSETQRNKGNFPGRFSGRQFSNSRSEMNVSTLELGDSALYLCASSPDRFWEQYFGPGTRLTVT.